This T cell receptor beta chain appears in the sequencing data of a study of post-analysis software for immune sequencing data. Study-wide results and limits: Compared with controls, patients had more of five TRBV segments, including TRBV5-6, TRBV5-1 and TRBV20-1. Compared with controls, patients showed significantly lower normalized Chao1 diversity.

TCR beta cDNA libraries had unique molecular identifiers. T cells numbering about 0.85 to 11 million gave rise to roughly 0.5 million cDNA molecules. In TCRdb, the PCR reads were re-called with MiXCR into one record per CDR3 protein. The sample has approximately 730,000 distinct CDR3 sequences, 25% to 30% seen once. With 1 base removed from V and 6 bases from J, the gap between germline ends came to 20 bases. The CDR3 spans 17 residues. Germline assignment: CDR1 SGHVS and CDR2 FNYEAQ. As to this clonotype: Its cognate antigen is unknown.

Material: blood. This chain uses TRBV7-6 with TRBJ2-3; the D gene is possibly TRBD2 (7 bases). The receptor comes from a girl aged 10-17 years with multiple sclerosis. DNA for the CDR3: TGTGCCAGCAGCTTAGGGGCGGCGGGGGCGCCATTTGATACGCAGTATTTT. Its translation: CASSLGAAGAPFDTQYF.